This TCR beta chain was recorded in a study of T cells in Graves' hyperthyroidism and ophthalmopathy. Study summary: Prior to any treatment, at the point of initial diagnosis, peripheral blood was collected. Study-wide findings and caveats: From stable hyperthyroidism, ophthalmopathy was separated by a 13 V-J model. The model anticipated ophthalmopathy a median about six months pre-onset.

There are many counts of this clonotype. Its target is not known. The junction had 7 bases not matched to a gene; V was cut back by 3 bases and J by 2 bases. The CDR3 runs 17 residues. The germline gives CDR1 SNHLY, CDR2 FYNNEI. Any patient presenting with uncontrolled infection, other autoimmune disease, pregnancy or lactation was left out. The investigators amplified TCR beta CDR3 regions from RNA transcripts. The HTBI primer set drove a first-round RT-PCR of the TCR CDR3. TCRdb redid the calling of the multiplex PCR reads with MiXCR, one entry per CDR3 protein. The data contain a few hundred thousand distinct CDR3 sequences, roughly 13% of them seen just once; the ten biggest clones take up 5% to 6%.

This sequence was found in a woman in her late teens or twenties with Graves' hyperthyroidism. The chain uses TRBV2 and TRBJ2-7, with TRBD2 matching 13 bases. The sample was blood. This CDR3 is CASSEGGLAGLTYEQYF. The CDR3 bases are TGTGCCAGCAGTGAGGGGGGACTAGCGGGGCTGACCTACGAGCAGTACTTC.